The 20 T cell receptor beta chains below come from one sample, sequenced in a study of Tregs in tolerant kidney transplant recipients. Repertoires were generated with immunoSEQ multiplex PCR, while TCRdb's copy carries only in-frame clones and drops some. The sample includes 90,000 to 120,000 clones, about 90% of them seen just once. The sequencing here drew on CD4+ T cells from blood, taken before the transplant. The receptors were sampled from a human donor who received a combined kidney and bone marrow transplant.

The chain joins TRBV27 to TRBJ1-2; unclear D gene. Germline V gene sequence: CDR1 MNHEY, CDR2 SMNVEV (reference sequence). CDR3 size: 13 residues. V was pared by 5 bases and J by 6 bases, with 13 bases between. Here the CDR3 DNA reads TGTGCCAGCAGTCCCCTTGGAGGGAATGGCTACACCTTC. Translated, it gives CASSPLGGNGYTF.

The V and J genes are TRBV6-1 and TRBJ1-2, with 7 bases lining up with TRBD1. Germline V CDR1 and CDR2: MNHNS, SASEGT. V was clipped by 5 bases and J by 6 bases; unmatched bases: 12. The CDR3 covers 15 residues. DNA of the CDR3: TGTGCCAGCAGTCCGCGGACAGGCCTCCTCAATGGCTACACCTTC. Translated: CASSPRTGLLNGYTF.

The chain uses TRBV19 and TRBJ2-3, with D hard to call. The V end lost 6 bases, the J end lost 6 bases, and 13 bases lay between the germline ends. The V gene's germline CDR1 is LNHDA and CDR2 SQIVND (reference sequence). The CDR3 contains 13 residues. CDR3 amino acids: CASSPGSLDTQYF. CDR3 DNA sequence: TGTGCCAGTAGCCCCGGTTCGCTGGATACGCAGTATTTT.

The V gene is TRBV2, the J gene TRBJ2-7; D is undetermined. The CDR3 is 12 residues long. The germline V gene has CDR1 SNHLY and CDR2 FYNNEI. V lost 4 bases and J 0 bases, leaving 4 bases between the germline ends. The CDR3 here is CASSGASYEQYF. CDR3 sequence (DNA): TGTGCCAGCAGTGGGGCCTCCTACGAGCAGTACTTC.

This chain connects TRBV29-1 to TRBJ1-1; D might be TRBD1 (5 bases). The germline V gene encodes CDR1 SQVTM and CDR2 ANQGSEA. The CDR3 spans 14 residues. V shed 1 base and J shed 3 bases, with 12 bases lying between them. CDR3 in amino acids: CSVEVRAADTEAFF. Here the CDR3 DNA reads TGCAGCGTTGAAGTCAGGGCGGCGGACACTGAAGCTTTCTTT.

The genes are TRBV6-5 and TRBJ2-4, with 7 bases that match TRBD2. The CDR3 totals 15 residues. J lost 9 bases, V lost 8 bases, and 16 bases had no gene match. Per germline, CDR1 MNHEY and CDR2 SVGAGI. This CDR3 reads CASRSGGRGRTIQYF. The DNA for the CDR3 is TGTGCCAGCCGATCTGGAGGGCGGGGGAGGACCATTCAGTACTTC.

This chain uses TRBV11-2 with TRBJ2-1, with D maybe TRBD2 (6 bases). This CDR3 contains 12 residues. Trimming removed 10 bases from V and 15 bases from J, with 22 bases in between. Per germline, CDR1 SGHAT and CDR2 FQNNGV. CDR3: CATKNRRERGFF. CDR3 nucleotides: TGTGCCACCAAAAACAGACGGGAGAGGGGGTTCTTC.

The V and J genes are TRBV4-2 and TRBJ1-4; TRBD1 is a possible D gene (6 bases). Between the trimmed V and J ends, which lost 4 bases and 6 bases, there was a span of 18 bases. The germline V gene has CDR1 LGHNA and CDR2 YNFKEQ. The CDR3 covers 16 residues. The CDR3 DNA sequence: TGTGCCAGCAGCCCACAGGGCGTGGAAAAGGATGAAAAACTGTTTTTT. This codes for CASSPQGVEKDEKLFF.

This clone was picked up one time. The J gene is TRBJ2-1, the V gene TRBV7-2; 8 bases map to TRBD1. This CDR3 spans 13 amino acids. Looked up from germline, CDR1 is SGHTA and CDR2 is FQGNSA. The V gene end was trimmed by 2 bases and the J gene end by 10 bases; junction bases not matched to a gene: 4. This CDR3 is CASSLHGTGEQFF. The CDR3, as DNA: TGTGCCAGCAGCTTACACGGGACAGGCGAGCAGTTCTTC.

The chain has TRBV7-2 and TRBJ2-2; 7 bases fit TRBD2. Trimming removed 0 bases from V and 2 bases from J; junction bases left unmatched: 3. The germline CDR1 and CDR2 sequences are SGHTA and FQGNSA. The CDR3 totals 16 residues. CDR3 bases: TGTGCCAGCAGCTTAGCGGGAGGGGTCAACACCGGGGAGCTGTTTTTT. Translating gives CASSLAGGVNTGELFF.

This sequence joins TRBV19 and TRBJ1-1; TRBD1 might be the D (5 bases). Trimming took off 7 bases at V and 3 bases at J, with 12 bases between the two ends. This CDR3 spans 13 amino acids. Germline loops: CDR1 LNHDA, CDR2 SQIVND (reference sequence). CDR3 in DNA: TGTGCCAGTATCAGGGAGGCTTACACTGAAGCTTTCTTT. It is translated as CASIREAYTEAFF.

This sequence joins TRBV30 and TRBJ1-3, with 8 bases identical to TRBD1. In germline, CDR1 is GTSNPN, CDR2 SVGIG (reference sequence). The CDR3 is made up of 15 amino acids. The V segment lost 2 bases and the J segment 5 bases; nucleotides outside the gene matches: 8. CDR3 residues: CAWSRPDRDRNTIYF. The DNA of the CDR3 is TGTGCCTGGAGTCGACCGGACAGGGATAGAAACACCATATATTTT.

This chain links TRBV2 with TRBJ1-1; tentatively, D is TRBD1 (5 bases). CDR1 and CDR2 from the germline V gene are SNHLY and FYNNEI. This CDR3 contains 15 residues. The V gene lost 3 bases and the J gene lost 5 bases, with 16 bases spanning the gap. The CDR3 reads CASSEGRGRRTEAFF. In DNA form, the CDR3 reads TGTGCCAGCAGTGAGGGGCGGGGGAGGCGGACTGAAGCTTTCTTT.

The V gene is TRBV7-2, the J gene TRBJ1-6; D may be TRBD1 (6 bases). V was trimmed by 1 base and J by 10 bases, leaving 14 bases between them. CDR1 and CDR2 from the germline V gene are SGHTA and FQGNSA. The CDR3 sequence is 15 residues long. DNA for the CDR3: TGTGCCAGCAGCTTAGGGCAGGGGACGGACTCACCCCTCCACTTT. Amino acids: CASSLGQGTDSPLHF.

The V and J genes are TRBV5-1 and TRBJ2-5, with D tentatively TRBD2 (7 bases). This CDR3 comprises 13 residues. The germline CDR1 and CDR2 sequences are SGHRS and YFSETQ. Trimming removed 4 bases from V and 4 bases from J, with 11 bases in between. CDR3 protein: CASSPRGGETQYF. The CDR3 nucleotides read TGCGCCAGCAGCCCAAGGGGGGGAGAGACCCAGTACTTC.

The chain has TRBV7-9 and TRBJ1-5, with D hard to call. V lost 4 bases, J lost 8 bases, and 9 bases lay in between. This CDR3 comprises 12 residues. Germline assignment: CDR1 SEHNR and CDR2 FQNEAQ (reference sequence). The CDR3 DNA is TGTGCCAGCAGCTCCCCTTTCGAGCCCCAGCATTTT. It yields the protein CASSSPFEPQHF.

V is TRBV5-4 and J is TRBJ1-2; 9 bases map to TRBD1. This CDR3 has 15 residues. CDR1 and CDR2 from the germline V gene are SGHNT and YYREEE (reference sequence). V shed 7 bases and J 3 bases; nucleotides not matched to a gene: 10. CDR3 protein: CASRSGQGIDYGYTF. For the CDR3, the DNA is TGTGCCAGCCGTTCCGGACAGGGGATTGACTATGGCTACACCTTC.

This clone was seen a few times. The chain is built from TRBV5-5 and TRBJ2-7, with D hard to call. The CDR3 spans 13 residues. Germline V lookup: CDR1 SGHKS, CDR2 YYEKEE (reference sequence). The germline V and J ends were trimmed by 3 bases and 3 bases, with 10 bases remaining between them. CDR3 sequence (DNA): TGTGCCAGCAGCTCCCTCCTCCTCTACGAGCAGTACTTC. The encoded protein is CASSSLLLYEQYF.

The V call is TRBV5-1, the J call TRBJ2-7, with a tentative D call TRBD2 (7 bases). The CDR3 is 15 residues long. Germline V lookup: CDR1 SGHRS, CDR2 YFSETQ. V lost 4 bases to trimming and J lost 6 bases, with 20 bases between them. Here the CDR3 reads CASSGGDTTTSEQYF. DNA for the CDR3: TGCGCCAGCAGCGGGGGGGACACAACGACCTCCGAGCAGTACTTC.

V and J are TRBV18 and TRBJ2-7, with 8 nucleotides matching TRBD1. Germline values: CDR1 KGHSH, CDR2 LQKENI. CDR3 length: 14 residues. The J segment lost 3 bases and the V segment lost 5 bases, leaving 6 bases of the junction unmatched. The CDR3 is CASSEGTGGYEQYF. CDR3 bases: TGTGCCAGCTCAGAAGGGACAGGCGGCTACGAGCAGTACTTC.